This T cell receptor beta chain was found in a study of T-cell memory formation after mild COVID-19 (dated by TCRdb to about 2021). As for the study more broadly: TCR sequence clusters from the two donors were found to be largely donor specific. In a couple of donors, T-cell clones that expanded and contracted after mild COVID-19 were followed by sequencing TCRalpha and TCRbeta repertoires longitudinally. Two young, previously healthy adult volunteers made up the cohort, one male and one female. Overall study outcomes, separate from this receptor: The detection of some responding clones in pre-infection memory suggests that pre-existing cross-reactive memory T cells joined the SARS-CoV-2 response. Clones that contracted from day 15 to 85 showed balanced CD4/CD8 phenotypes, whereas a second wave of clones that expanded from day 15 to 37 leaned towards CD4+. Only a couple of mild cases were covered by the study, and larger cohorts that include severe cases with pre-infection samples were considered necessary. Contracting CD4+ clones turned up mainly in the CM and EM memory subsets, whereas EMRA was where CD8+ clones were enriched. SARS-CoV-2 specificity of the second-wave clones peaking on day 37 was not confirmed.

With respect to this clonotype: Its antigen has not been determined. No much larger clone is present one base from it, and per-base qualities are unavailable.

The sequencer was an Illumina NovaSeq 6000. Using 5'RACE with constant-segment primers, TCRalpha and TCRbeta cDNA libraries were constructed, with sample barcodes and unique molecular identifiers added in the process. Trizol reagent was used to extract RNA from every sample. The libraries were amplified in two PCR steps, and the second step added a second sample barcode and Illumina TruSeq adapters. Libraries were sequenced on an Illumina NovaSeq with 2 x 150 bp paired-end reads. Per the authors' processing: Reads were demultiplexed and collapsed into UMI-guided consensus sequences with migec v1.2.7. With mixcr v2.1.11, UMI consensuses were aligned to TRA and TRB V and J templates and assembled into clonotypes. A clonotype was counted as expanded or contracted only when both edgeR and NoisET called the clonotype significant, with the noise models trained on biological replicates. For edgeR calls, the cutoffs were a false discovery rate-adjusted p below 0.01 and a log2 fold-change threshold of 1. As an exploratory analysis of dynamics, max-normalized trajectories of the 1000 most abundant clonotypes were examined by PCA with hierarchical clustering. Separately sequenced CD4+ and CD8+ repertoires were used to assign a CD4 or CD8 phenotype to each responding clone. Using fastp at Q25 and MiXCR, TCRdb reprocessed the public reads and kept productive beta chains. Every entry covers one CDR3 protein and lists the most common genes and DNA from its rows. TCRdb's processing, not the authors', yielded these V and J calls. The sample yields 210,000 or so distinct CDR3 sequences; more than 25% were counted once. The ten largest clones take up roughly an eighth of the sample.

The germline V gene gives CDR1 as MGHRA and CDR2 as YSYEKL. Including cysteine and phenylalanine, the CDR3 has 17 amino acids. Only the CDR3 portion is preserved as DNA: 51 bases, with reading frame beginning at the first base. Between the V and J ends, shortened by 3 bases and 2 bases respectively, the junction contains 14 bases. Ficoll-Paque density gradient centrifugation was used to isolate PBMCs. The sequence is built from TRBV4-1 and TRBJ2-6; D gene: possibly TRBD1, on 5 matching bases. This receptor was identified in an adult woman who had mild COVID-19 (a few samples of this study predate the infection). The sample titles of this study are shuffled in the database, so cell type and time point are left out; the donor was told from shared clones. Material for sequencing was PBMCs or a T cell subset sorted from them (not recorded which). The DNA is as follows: TGCGCCAGCAGCCAGCCAGGGTTAGCAGCTGGGGCCAACGTCCTGACTTTC. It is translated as CASSQPGLAAGANVLTF.